Listed below are T cell receptor beta chains from one sample, sequenced in a study of blood T cell repertoires in COVID-19. Some clones are missing from TCRdb's copy, which holds only in-frame ones; the method was immunoSEQ multiplex PCR. The repertoire has fewer than 300,000 clones, roughly nine tenths of them found once; the top ten carry approximately 2.1%. The sample taken for sequencing was peripheral blood. The receptors shown here come from a woman in her 30s with COVID-19, enrolled during active disease. The CDR3 runs from the conserved cysteine through the conserved F or W. D genes are given only for firm matches. Expanded clones are given a class, and other clones once, few, many or no size at all.

clone_size,d_call,j_call,v_call,cdr3_nt,cdr3_aa
NA,NA,TRBJ2-1,TRBV10-1,TGCGCCAGCAGTGAGTGGGGCAGCAACAATGAGCAGTTCTTC,CASSEWGSNNEQFF
NA,NA,TRBJ1-1,TRBV11-2,TGTGCCAGCAGCTTAGTGGACAGAGCTGAAGCTTTCTTT,CASSLVDRAEAFF
few,TRBD1,TRBJ1-2,TRBV5-1,TGCGCCAGCAGACTGACAGGGCTGGATGGCTACACCTTC,CASRLTGLDGYTF
NA,NA,TRBJ2-5,TRBV28,TGTGCCAGCAGGACCCAGGAGGGAGAGACCCAGTACTTC,CASRTQEGETQYF
NA,NA,TRBJ2-7,TRBV7-8,TGTGCCAGCAGCCCCAGACCCGAGGGCGGCTACGAGCAGTACTTC,CASSPRPEGGYEQYF
NA,NA,TRBJ2-3,TRBV27,TGTGCCAGCAGTCCCCTGACCGGGGTAACTTCTAGCACAGATACGCAGTATTTT,CASSPLTGVTSSTDTQYF
NA,TRBD1,TRBJ1-6,TRBV6-5,TGTGCCAGCAGTTACGCGGGACAGGGGAATTCACCCCTCCACTTT,CASSYAGQGNSPLHF
once,NA,TRBJ2-3,TRBV29-1,TGCAGCGTCGAAGGCCTGCAGGGGCCCACAGATACGCAGTATTTT,CSVEGLQGPTDTQYF
once,TRBD2,TRBJ2-1,TRBV7-3,TGTGCCAGCAGCTTAATGTCACTAGCGGGAGTCAATGAGCAGTTCTTC,CASSLMSLAGVNEQFF
NA,NA,TRBJ2-1,TRBV19,TGTGCCAGTACGGGGAGCGGGAATGAGCAGTTCTTC,CASTGSGNEQFF
NA,TRBD1,TRBJ1-1,TRBV10-2,TGCGCCAGCAGTGAGTATGAGGGGGCGTCGGTTGAAGCTTTCTTT,CASSEYEGASVEAFF
NA,NA,TRBJ1-3,TRBV5-1,TGCGCCAGCAGCAGCTACAGGGTAGACTCTGGAAACACCATATATTTT,CASSSYRVDSGNTIYF
NA,NA,TRBJ2-3,TRBV29-1,TGCAGCGGAGGTCCTACAGATACGCAGTATTTT,CSGGPTDTQYF
NA,NA,TRBJ1-2,TRBV4-1,TGCGCCAGCAGCCAAGAGCCAGGACAACCCTATGGCTACACCTTC,CASSQEPGQPYGYTF
NA,NA,TRBJ1-2,TRBV4-1,TGCGCCAGCAGCCAAGACGACAGGCGTTACTATGGCTACACCTTC,CASSQDDRRYYGYTF
NA,NA,TRBJ2-1,TRBV28,TGTGCCAGCAGCCGCATAGCGGAGAGGTACAATGAGCAGTTCTTC,CASSRIAERYNEQFF
once,NA,TRBJ1-1,TRBV19,TGTGCCAGTAGTATAGCCAGGGCAGGGGAAGGTCCCACTGAAGCTTTCTTT,CASSIARAGEGPTEAFF
once,NA,TRBJ2-1,TRBV21-1,TGTGCCAGCAGCGATCGGGGAAACTCCTACAATGAGCAGTTCTTC,CASSDRGNSYNEQFF
NA,NA,TRBJ2-3,TRBV15,TGTGCCACCAGCAGAGATCTAGTAAATACGCAGTATTTT,CATSRDLVNTQYF
NA,NA,TRBJ2-7,TRBV2,TGTGCCAGCAGTGACGGACGGGGTTCCTACGAGCAGTACTTC,CASSDGRGSYEQYF
NA,TRBD2,TRBJ2-1,TRBV19,TGTGCCAGTAGTATAGTCAGGGGACTAGCGGGAGGTATGGACAATGAGCAGTTCTTC,CASSIVRGLAGGMDNEQFF
NA,NA,TRBJ2-2,TRBV4-1,TGCGCCAGCAGCCAACGGGTCGATCCGAACACCGGGGAGCTGTTTTTT,CASSQRVDPNTGELFF